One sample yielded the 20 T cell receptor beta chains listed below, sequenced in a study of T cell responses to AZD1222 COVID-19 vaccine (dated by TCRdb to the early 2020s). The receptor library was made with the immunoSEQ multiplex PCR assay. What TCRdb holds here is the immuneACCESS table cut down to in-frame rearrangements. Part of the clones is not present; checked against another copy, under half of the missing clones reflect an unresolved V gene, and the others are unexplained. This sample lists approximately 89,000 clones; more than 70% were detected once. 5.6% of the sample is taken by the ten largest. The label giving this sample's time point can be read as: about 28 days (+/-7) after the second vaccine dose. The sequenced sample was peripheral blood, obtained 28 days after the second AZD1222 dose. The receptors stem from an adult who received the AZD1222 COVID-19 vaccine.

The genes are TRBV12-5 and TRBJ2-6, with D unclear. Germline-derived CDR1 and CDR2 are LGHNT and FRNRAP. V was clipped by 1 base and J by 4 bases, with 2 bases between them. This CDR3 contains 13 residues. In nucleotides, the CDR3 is TGTGCTAGTGGTTTGGCCGGGGCCAACGTCCTGACTTTC. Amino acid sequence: CASGLAGANVLTF.

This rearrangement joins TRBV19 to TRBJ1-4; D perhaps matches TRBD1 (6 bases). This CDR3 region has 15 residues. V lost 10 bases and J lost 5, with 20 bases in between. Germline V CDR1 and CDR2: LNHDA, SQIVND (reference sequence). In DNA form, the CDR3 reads TGTGCCACTACCCCGGGAGGGGGTTGGAATGAAAAACTGTTTTTT. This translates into CATTPGGGWNEKLFF.

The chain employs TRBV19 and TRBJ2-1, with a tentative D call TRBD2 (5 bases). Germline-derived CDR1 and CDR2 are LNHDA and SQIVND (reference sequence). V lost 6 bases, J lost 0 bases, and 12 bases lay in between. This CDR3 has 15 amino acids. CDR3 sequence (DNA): TGTGCCAGTAGACCGACGGGGAGCTCCTACAATGAGCAGTTCTTC. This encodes CASRPTGSSYNEQFF.

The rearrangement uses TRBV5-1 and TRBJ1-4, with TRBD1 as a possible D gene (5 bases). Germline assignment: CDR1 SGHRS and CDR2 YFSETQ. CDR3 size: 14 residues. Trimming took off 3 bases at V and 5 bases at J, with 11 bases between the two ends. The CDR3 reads CASSSAGQNEKLFF. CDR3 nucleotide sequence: TGCGCCAGCAGCTCCGCCGGACAAAATGAAAAACTGTTTTTT.

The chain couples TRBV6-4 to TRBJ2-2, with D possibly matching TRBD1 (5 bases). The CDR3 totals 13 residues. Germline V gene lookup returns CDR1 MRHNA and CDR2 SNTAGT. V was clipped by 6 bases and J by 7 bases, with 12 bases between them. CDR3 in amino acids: CASSDYQGGELFF. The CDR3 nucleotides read TGTGCCAGCAGCGATTACCAGGGCGGGGAGCTGTTTTTT.

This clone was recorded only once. The CDR3 coding sequence is TGTGCCAGCGATTCGGGCTTCCAGACTAACACTGAAGCTTTCTTT. It codes for CASDSGFQTNTEAFF. V usage is TRBV28 and J usage is TRBJ1-1; no reliable D call. This CDR3 has 15 residues. Germline V gene data show CDR1 as MDHEN and CDR2 as SYDVKM. Deletions cut 8 bases from V and 2 bases from J, with 18 bases between.

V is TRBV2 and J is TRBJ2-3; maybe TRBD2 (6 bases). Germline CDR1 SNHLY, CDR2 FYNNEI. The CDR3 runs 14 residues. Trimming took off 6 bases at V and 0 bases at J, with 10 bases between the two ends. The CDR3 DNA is TGTGCCAGCAGGGGCGGGGCCAGCACAGATACGCAGTATTTT. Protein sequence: CASRGGASTDTQYF.

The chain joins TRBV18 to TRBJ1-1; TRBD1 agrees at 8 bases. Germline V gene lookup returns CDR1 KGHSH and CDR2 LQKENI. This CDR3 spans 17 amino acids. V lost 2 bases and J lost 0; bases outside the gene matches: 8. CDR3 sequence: CASSPYVGQGMNTEAFF. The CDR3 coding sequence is TGTGCCAGCTCACCATACGTCGGACAGGGCATGAACACTGAAGCTTTCTTT.

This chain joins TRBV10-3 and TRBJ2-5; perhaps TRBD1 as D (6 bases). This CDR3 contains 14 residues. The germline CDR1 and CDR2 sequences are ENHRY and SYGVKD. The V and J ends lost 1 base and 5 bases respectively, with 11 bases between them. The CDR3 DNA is TGTGCCATCAGTGAGTTTGGGGGCCGGGAGACCCAGTACTTC. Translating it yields CAISEFGGRETQYF.

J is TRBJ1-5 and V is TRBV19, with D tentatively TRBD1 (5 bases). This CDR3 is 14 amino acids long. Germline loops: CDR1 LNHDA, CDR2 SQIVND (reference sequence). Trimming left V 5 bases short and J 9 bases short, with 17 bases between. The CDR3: CASSPGGESRPQHF. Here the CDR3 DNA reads TGTGCCAGTAGTCCGGGGGGGGAATCTCGGCCCCAGCATTTT.

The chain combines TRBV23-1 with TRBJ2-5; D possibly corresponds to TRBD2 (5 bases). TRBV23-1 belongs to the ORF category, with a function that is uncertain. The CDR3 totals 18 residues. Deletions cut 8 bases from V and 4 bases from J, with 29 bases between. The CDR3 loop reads CASAQSGRRSPWSETQYF. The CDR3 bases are TGCGCCAGCGCCCAATCGGGTAGGAGGTCGCCGTGGTCAGAGACCCAGTACTTC.

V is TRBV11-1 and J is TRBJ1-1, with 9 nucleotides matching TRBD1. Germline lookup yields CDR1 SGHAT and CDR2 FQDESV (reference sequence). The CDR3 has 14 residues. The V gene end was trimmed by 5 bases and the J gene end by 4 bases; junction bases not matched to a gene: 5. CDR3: CASSRGQGGTEAFF. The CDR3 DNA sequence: TGTGCCAGCAGCAGGGGACAGGGCGGCACTGAAGCTTTCTTT.

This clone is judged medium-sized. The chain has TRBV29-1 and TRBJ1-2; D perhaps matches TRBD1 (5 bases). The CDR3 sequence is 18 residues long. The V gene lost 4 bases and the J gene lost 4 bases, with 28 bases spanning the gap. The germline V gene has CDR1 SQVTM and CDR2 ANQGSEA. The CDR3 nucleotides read TGCAGCGTTGGATGGGTTAAGGCAGGGCCCACACGGGGCTATGGCTACACCTTC. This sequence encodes CSVGWVKAGPTRGYGYTF.

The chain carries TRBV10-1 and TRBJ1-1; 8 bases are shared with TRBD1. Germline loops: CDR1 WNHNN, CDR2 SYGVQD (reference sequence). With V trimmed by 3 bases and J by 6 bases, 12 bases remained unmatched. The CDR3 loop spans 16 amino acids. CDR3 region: CASSDRTGPPYAEAFF. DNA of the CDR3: TGCGCCAGCAGTGACCGGACAGGGCCGCCTTACGCTGAAGCTTTCTTT.

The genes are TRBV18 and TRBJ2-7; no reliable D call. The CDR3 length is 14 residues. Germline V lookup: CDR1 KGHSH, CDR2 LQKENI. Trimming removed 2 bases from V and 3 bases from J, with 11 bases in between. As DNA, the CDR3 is TGTGCCAGCTCACCATCGGCAGTTATCTACGAGCAGTACTTC. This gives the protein CASSPSAVIYEQYF.

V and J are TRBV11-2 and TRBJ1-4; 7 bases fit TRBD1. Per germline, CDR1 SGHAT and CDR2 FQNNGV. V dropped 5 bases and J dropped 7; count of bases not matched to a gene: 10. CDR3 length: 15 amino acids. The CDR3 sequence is CASSPNRGGGEKLFF. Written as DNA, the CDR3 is TGTGCCAGCAGCCCGAACAGGGGCGGAGGTGAAAAACTGTTTTTT.

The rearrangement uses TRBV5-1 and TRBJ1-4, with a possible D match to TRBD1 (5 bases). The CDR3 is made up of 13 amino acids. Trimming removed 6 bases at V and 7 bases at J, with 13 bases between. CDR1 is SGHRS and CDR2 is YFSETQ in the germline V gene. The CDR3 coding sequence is TGCGCCAGCAACGGGGGGGATACTGAAAAACTGTTTTTT. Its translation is CASNGGDTEKLFF.

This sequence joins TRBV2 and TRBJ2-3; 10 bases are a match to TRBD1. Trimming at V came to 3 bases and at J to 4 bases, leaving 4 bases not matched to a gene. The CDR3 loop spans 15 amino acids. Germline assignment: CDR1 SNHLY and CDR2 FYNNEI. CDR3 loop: CASSELGTGADTQYF. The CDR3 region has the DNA TGTGCCAGCAGTGAGCTCGGGACAGGGGCAGATACGCAGTATTTT.

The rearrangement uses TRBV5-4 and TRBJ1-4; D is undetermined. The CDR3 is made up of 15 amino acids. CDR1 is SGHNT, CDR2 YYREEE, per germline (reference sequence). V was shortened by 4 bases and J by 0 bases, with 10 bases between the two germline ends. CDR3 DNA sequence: TGTGCCAGCAGCGAACAGTATTCAACTAATGAAAAACTGTTTTTT. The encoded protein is CASSEQYSTNEKLFF.

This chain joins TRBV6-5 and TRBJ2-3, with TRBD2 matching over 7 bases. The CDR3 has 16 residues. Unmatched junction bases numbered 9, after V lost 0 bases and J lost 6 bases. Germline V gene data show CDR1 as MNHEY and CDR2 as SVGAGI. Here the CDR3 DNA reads TGTGCCAGCAGTTACTCGGTGGGGACTATGCTGGATACGCAGTATTTT. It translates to CASSYSVGTMLDTQYF.